This record looks at one TCR beta chain sequence and its context. This sample stems from a study of blood T cell repertoires in COVID-19. Study background: Some COVID-19 samples were acute and others convalescent; all came from the United States, Italy and Spain.

The CDR3 spans 15 residues. V was shortened by 2 bases and J by 3 bases, with 14 bases between the two germline ends. From germline, CDR1 is GTSNPN and CDR2 SVGIG (reference sequence). Sequencing was performed with immunoSEQ multiplex PCR; in TCRdb, only in-frame clones are kept and a portion is missing. The sample has about 120,000 clones; about 92% are singletons. The sequence was collected from a man in his 60s with COVID-19, enrolled during active disease. The chain has TRBV30 and TRBJ1-5; D perhaps matches TRBD1 (5 bases). Sequenced input: peripheral blood. The CDR3 region is CAWSQGDWDNQPQHF. The DNA for the CDR3 is TGTGCCTGGAGTCAGGGCGACTGGGACAATCAGCCCCAGCATTTT.